This TCR beta chain comes out of a study of spatial heterogeneity in lung cancer. Study overall: Detection consistently captured more beta-chain sequences than alpha-chain sequences.

This clonotype was counted at least ten times. Time point defined: sample taken at primary tumor resection. The cohort: over 65 early-stage, untreated non-small cell lung cancer patients. No cells were sorted before sequencing. The whole RNA sequenced was extracted from tumor, nontumor lung or frozen PBMC. Every molecule of TCR cDNA had its own unique molecular identifier. Using its own MiXCR run on the 5' RACE reads, TCRdb lists one record per CDR3 protein. The sample has several thousand distinct CDR3 sequences, around 16% seen once. V dropped 6 bases and J dropped 7 bases, with 15 bases sitting between them. Germline CDR1 MGHDK, CDR2 SYGVNS. The CDR3 sequence is 14 residues long.

Sequenced here: normal lung tissue next to the tumor, sampled at surgery. This receptor was identified in a male donor with early-stage non-small cell lung cancer. The chain carries TRBV25-1 and TRBJ1-4, with D perhaps matching TRBD1 (6 bases). The CDR3 reads CASSDRRKGEKLFF. The DNA for the CDR3 is TGTGCCAGCAGCGACAGGCGGAAGGGTGAAAAACTGTTTTTT.